One and the same sample provided the 10 T cell receptor beta chains below, sequenced in a study of blood T cell repertoires in COVID-19. The protocol was immunoSEQ multiplex PCR, while the TCRdb copy is restricted to in-frame clones and leaves out a portion. The sample lists under 65,000 clones, more than 80% occurring once. Material: peripheral blood. These receptors came from a man aged 55-75 years with acute or convalescent COVID-19.

This chain joins TRBV25-1 and TRBJ2-5; 10 nucleotides line up with TRBD1. The CDR3 has 15 residues. Trimming at V came to 5 bases and at J to 4 bases, leaving 7 bases not matched to a gene. Germline CDR1 reads MGHDK; CDR2 reads SYGVNS. The CDR3 DNA follows: TGTGCCAGCAGTTTCGGCGACAGGGGGCGAGAGACCCAGTACTTC. Residues: CASSFGDRGRETQYF.

V usage is TRBV21-1 and J usage is TRBJ2-2; the table's D call TRBD2 went unverified against the DNA. TRBV21-1 represents a pseudogene. The CDR3 totals 17 residues. The CDR3 coding sequence is TGTGCCAGCAGCAAGAGGACTAGCGAACCGAACACCGGGGAGCTGTTTTTT. Its protein is CASSKRTSEPNTGELFF.

This chain connects TRBV19 to TRBJ2-1; 14 bases match TRBD2. CDR1 is LNHDA and CDR2 is SQIVND in the germline V gene (reference sequence). The CDR3 covers 16 residues. V lost 8 bases to trimming and J lost 6 bases; unmatched junction nucleotides: 9. For the CDR3, the DNA is TGTGCCAGTGCCGGACTAGCGGGAGGCAGGCTCAATGAGCAGTTCTTC. This encodes CASAGLAGGRLNEQFF.

A single count supports this clone. The chain couples TRBV7-3 to TRBJ2-2; D might be TRBD1 (7 bases). Germline values: CDR1 SGHTA, CDR2 FQGTGA. CDR3 length: 16 amino acids. The V end lost 7 bases, the J end lost 1 base, and 16 bases lay between the germline ends. CDR3 in amino acids: CASTPGGTVNTGELFF. The CDR3 DNA sequence: TGTGCCAGCACCCCAGGGGGGACGGTGAACACCGGGGAGCTGTTTTTT.

The chain joins TRBV29-1 to TRBJ1-5; D remains unclear. The V gene's germline CDR1 is SQVTM and CDR2 ANQGSEA. The CDR3 consists of 12 residues. The V gene lost 4 bases and the J gene lost 2 bases, with 6 bases spanning the gap. CDR3 sequence (DNA): TGCAGCGTTGGACATGGCAATCAGCCCCAGCATTTT. Residues: CSVGHGNQPQHF. Supplemented by reference TRBV29-1 and TRBJ1-5, the full variable domain reads SAVISQKPSRDICQRGTSLTIQCQVDSQVTMMFWYRQQPGQSLTLIATANQGSEATYESGFVIDKFPISRPNLTFSTLTVSNMSPEDSSIYLCSVGHGNQPQHFGDGTRLSIL.

The gene calls are TRBV30 and TRBJ2-3; D is uncertain. V lost 6 bases to trimming and J lost 1 base, with 11 bases between them. Looked up from germline, CDR1 is GTSNPN and CDR2 is SVGIG (reference sequence). The CDR3 has 13 residues. The CDR3 DNA sequence: TGTGCCTGCATTACTCCGGGCACAGATACGCAGTATTTT. Protein: CACITPGTDTQYF.

The chain carries TRBV7-8 and TRBJ1-1, with 7 positions matching TRBD1. This CDR3 is built from 17 residues. Per the germline V gene, CDR1 is SGHVS and CDR2 is FQNEAQ. V was pared by 1 base and J by 0 bases, with 8 bases of the junction left unmatched. The CDR3 nucleotides read TGTGCCAGCAGCTTAGGATGGGACAGTAATATGAACACTGAAGCTTTCTTT. It yields the protein CASSLGWDSNMNTEAFF.

This rearrangement joins TRBV5-1 to TRBJ1-1; no reliable D call. V was clipped by 0 bases and J by 3 bases, with 3 bases between them. The CDR3 sequence is 12 residues long. The germline V gene encodes CDR1 SGHRS and CDR2 YFSETQ. DNA of the CDR3: TGCGCCAGCAGCTTGGGAGACACTGAAGCTTTCTTT. Residues: CASSLGDTEAFF.

The V call is TRBV7-9, the J call TRBJ2-7, with a tentative D call TRBD1 (6 bases). This CDR3 is built from 13 residues. V was pared by 6 bases and J by 0 bases, with 9 bases between. Looked up from germline, CDR1 is SEHNR and CDR2 is FQNEAQ (reference sequence). DNA of the CDR3: TGTGCCAGCAGAAGACAGGTCTCCTACGAGCAGTACTTC. Translated, it gives CASRRQVSYEQYF. Filled out from reference TRBV7-9 and TRBJ2-7, the complete variable domain reads DTGVSQNPRHKITKRGQNVTFRCDPISEHNRLYWYRQTLGQGPEFLTYFQNEAQLEKSRLLSDRFSAERPKGSFSTLEIQRTEQGDSAMYLCASRRQVSYEQYFGPGTRLTVT.

In DNA form, the CDR3 reads TGTGCCAGTAGTATGGGACTAGCGGGATGGGGATCCTACGAGCAGTACTTC. It encodes CASSMGLAGWGSYEQYF. The chain couples TRBV19 to TRBJ2-7; 13 nucleotides match TRBD2. Trimming cost V 3 bases and J 1 base; bases outside gene matches: 6. Germline V gene lookup returns CDR1 LNHDA and CDR2 SQIVND (reference sequence). This CDR3 has 17 amino acids.